The 6 T cell receptor beta chains presented below share a single source sample, sequenced in a study of blood T cell repertoires in COVID-19 (dated by TCRdb to about 2020). Preparation of the library involved the immunoSEQ multiplex PCR assay. Here the immuneACCESS table is served through TCRdb, limited to in-frame sequences with V and J called. Missing clones are a known gap in these copies; in checked studies unresolved V genes cover under half, and the rest lacks a known reason. Present in this sample are 120,000 to 150,000 clones, 85% to 90% of which were seen just once. 2.3% of the sample is held by the ten biggest clonotypes. The source material was peripheral blood. The receptors come from a human donor in a cohort sampled during active COVID-19.

This sequence joins TRBV11-3 and TRBJ2-3; 14 bases align to TRBD2. Germline-derived CDR1 and CDR2 are SGHNT and YENEEA. The CDR3 totals 16 residues. The V and J ends lost 5 bases and 4 bases, in that order; junction bases with no gene match: 5. CDR3 protein: CASSQGLAGAADTQYF. CDR3 nucleotides: TGTGCCAGCAGCCAGGGACTAGCGGGAGCGGCAGATACGCAGTATTTT. Based on the CDR3 plus reference TRBV11-3 and TRBJ2-3, the full variable domain is EAGVVQSPRYKIIEKKQPVAFWCNPISGHNTLYWYLQNLGQGPELLIRYENEEAVDDSQLPKDRFSAERLKGVDSTLKIQPAELGDSAVYLCASSQGLAGAADTQYFGPGTRLTVL.

The chain employs TRBV18 and TRBJ2-3; 9 bases are shared with TRBD1. The CDR3 has 16 residues. V dropped 6 bases and J dropped 6; count of bases not matched to a gene: 13. Per germline, CDR1 KGHSH and CDR2 LQKENI. CDR3 bases: TGTGCCAGCTCCCCTATACAGGGGGCCAAGGCGGATACGCAGTATTTT. Its translation is CASSPIQGAKADTQYF.

This clone was observed a single time. The V gene is TRBV18, the J gene TRBJ2-2; 7 nucleotides agree with TRBD1. CDR3 length: 18 residues. The germline CDR1 and CDR2 sequences are KGHSH and LQKENI. V lost 3 bases to trimming and J lost 1 base; unmatched junction nucleotides: 11. The CDR3 coding sequence is TGTGCCAGCTCACCGCGGGCTTCGGGACAGATGAACACCGGGGAGCTGTTTTTT. This gives the protein CASSPRASGQMNTGELFF.

The rearrangement links TRBV10-3 to TRBJ2-4, with a tentative D call TRBD2 (5 bases). CDR3 length: 15 residues. In germline, CDR1 is ENHRY, CDR2 SYGVKD. V was clipped by 0 bases and J by 4 bases, with 10 bases between them. CDR3 sequence (DNA): TGTGCCATCAGTGAGTCCGGAGGACCTAAAAACATTCAGTACTTC. It translates to CAISESGGPKNIQYF.

V usage is TRBV28 and J usage is TRBJ2-3; 8 bases agree with TRBD2. This CDR3 is 17 amino acids long. The V gene's germline CDR1 is MDHEN and CDR2 SYDVKM. Trimming took 5 bases from V and 0 from J; bases not matched to a gene: 10. The CDR3 region has the DNA TGTGCCAGCAGTATTATAGGACTAGCAGATAGCACAGATACGCAGTATTTT. As protein: CASSIIGLADSTDTQYF.

The chain employs TRBV5-5 and TRBJ1-3; a weak D match, TRBD1 (6 bases). CDR1 is SGHKS, CDR2 YYEKEE, per germline (reference sequence). The CDR3 has 16 amino acids. Deletions cut 2 bases from V and 0 bases from J, with 12 bases between. The CDR3 sequence is CASSFGQGTSGNTIYF. CDR3 nucleotide sequence: TGTGCCAGCAGCTTCGGCCAGGGGACCTCTGGAAACACCATATATTTT.